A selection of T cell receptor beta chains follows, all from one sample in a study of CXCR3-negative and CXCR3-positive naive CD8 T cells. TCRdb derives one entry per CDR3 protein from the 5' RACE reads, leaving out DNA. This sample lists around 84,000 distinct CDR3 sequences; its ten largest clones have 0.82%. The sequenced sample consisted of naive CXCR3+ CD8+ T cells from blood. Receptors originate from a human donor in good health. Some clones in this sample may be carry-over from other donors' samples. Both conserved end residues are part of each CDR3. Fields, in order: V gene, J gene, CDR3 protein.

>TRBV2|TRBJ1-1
CASSVPGYLHTEAFF
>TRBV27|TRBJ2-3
CASSSPTDLTDTQYF
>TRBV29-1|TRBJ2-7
CSVKGQVTYEQYF
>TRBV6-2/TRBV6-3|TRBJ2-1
CASTTRDGVYNEQFF
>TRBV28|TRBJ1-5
CASATRLSGLGQPQHF
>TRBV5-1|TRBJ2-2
CASSLEFPRDRGPFTGELFF
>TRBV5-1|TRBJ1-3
CASSLAPRGSRSGNTIYF
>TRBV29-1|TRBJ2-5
CSVEDGQRKTQYF
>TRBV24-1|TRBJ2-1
CAGLRGVAYNEQFF
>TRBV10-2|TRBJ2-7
CASSERRDPYEQYF
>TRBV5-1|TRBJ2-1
CASSLNSYNEQFF
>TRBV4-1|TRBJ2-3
CASSQVPPGPPGDTQYF
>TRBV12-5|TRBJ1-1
CASGRTPEVNTEAFF
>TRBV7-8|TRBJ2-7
CASSSGQGGEQYF
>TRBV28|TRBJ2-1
CASSFRVSDPYNEQFF
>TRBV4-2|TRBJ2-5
CASSQLLGETQYF
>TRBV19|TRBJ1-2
CASSPKPTTPNGYTF
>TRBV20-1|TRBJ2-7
CSRFTGDEQYF
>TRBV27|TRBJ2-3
CASSAGTGVKGTDTQYF